These T cell receptor beta chains were read from a single sample in a study of identical twins. TCRdb reprocessed the 5' RACE reads with MiXCR, giving one entry per CDR3 protein. The sample lists around 290,000 distinct CDR3 sequences, less than 9.5% seen once, with approximately 7% in the top ten. The sample was also linked to a second study, of yellow fever vaccine responses in identical twins.

The sequenced sample was CD8+ T cells sorted from blood. Every receptor here comes from a woman aged 18-29 years in good health. CDR3s include the opening cysteine and the closing phenylalanine or tryptophan. The D gene is left open where the match is weak. Size tells how often a clone was seen (once, few, many) or the class of an expanded clone, and some rows leave it out.

clone size: many; V gene: TRBV5-1; J gene: TRBJ2-7; D gene: .; CDR3 protein: CASSLFHEQYF; CDR3 DNA: TGCGCCAGCAGCTTGTTCCACGAGCAGTACTTC
clone size: many; V gene: TRBV29-1; J gene: TRBJ1-2; D gene: .; CDR3 protein: CSVEGVGTTKANYGYTF; CDR3 DNA: TGCAGCGTTGAAGGGGTTGGGACAACCAAAGCTAACTATGGCTACACCTTC
clone size: .; V gene: TRBV4-2; J gene: TRBJ2-5; D gene: .; CDR3 protein: CASSQDREGQETQYF; CDR3 DNA: TGTGCCAGCAGCCAAGATAGAGAGGGACAAGAGACCCAGTACTTC
clone size: .; V gene: TRBV3-1; J gene: TRBJ2-1; D gene: .; CDR3 protein: CASSQVLGTYEQFF; CDR3 DNA: TGTGCCAGCAGCCAAGTTTTAGGTACTTATGAGCAGTTCTTC
clone size: many; V gene: TRBV18; J gene: TRBJ2-7; D gene: TRBD1; CDR3 protein: CASSPLPGGSCYEQYF; CDR3 DNA: TGTGCCAGCTCACCACTTCCAGGGGGATCGTGCTACGAGCAGTACTTC
clone size: once; V gene: TRBV7-2; J gene: TRBJ2-7; D gene: .; CDR3 protein: CASSSPDSNEQYF; CDR3 DNA: TGTGCCAGCAGCTCCCCGGACAGCAACGAGCAGTACTTC
clone size: .; V gene: TRBV27; J gene: TRBJ2-1; D gene: .; CDR3 protein: CASGARGNSYNEQFF; CDR3 DNA: TGTGCCAGCGGGGCTCGGGGGAACTCCTACAATGAGCAGTTCTTC
clone size: many; V gene: TRBV4-2; J gene: TRBJ2-7; D gene: TRBD1; CDR3 protein: CASSQVEGQGSYEQYF; CDR3 DNA: TGTGCCAGCAGCCAAGTAGAGGGACAGGGCTCCTACGAGCAGTACTTC
clone size: .; V gene: TRBV19; J gene: TRBJ1-1; D gene: .; CDR3 protein: CASTLTGNTEAFF; CDR3 DNA: TGTGCCAGTACCCTGACAGGGAACACTGAAGCTTTCTTT
clone size: .; V gene: TRBV2; J gene: TRBJ2-1; D gene: TRBD2; CDR3 protein: CASAGGVRSYNEQFF; CDR3 DNA: TGTGCCAGCGCCGGGGGGGTACGCTCCTACAATGAGCAGTTCTTC
clone size: .; V gene: TRBV9; J gene: TRBJ2-3; D gene: .; CDR3 protein: CASSVDLATDTQYF; CDR3 DNA: TGTGCCAGCAGCGTAGATCTGGCCACAGATACGCAGTATTTT
clone size: few; V gene: TRBV27; J gene: TRBJ2-3; D gene: .; CDR3 protein: CASSSLLAPSTDTQYF; CDR3 DNA: TGTGCCAGCAGTTCCCTACTAGCACCGAGCACAGATACGCAGTATTTT
clone size: many; V gene: TRBV7-2; J gene: TRBJ2-1; D gene: .; CDR3 protein: CASSLGPRDPSYNEQFF; CDR3 DNA: TGTGCCAGCAGCTTAGGCCCCAGGGACCCGTCCTACAATGAGCAGTTCTTC
clone size: .; V gene: TRBV24-1; J gene: TRBJ2-1; D gene: TRBD1; CDR3 protein: CATSARTGMSYNEQFF; CDR3 DNA: TGTGCCACCAGTGCCAGGACAGGGATGTCCTACAATGAGCAGTTCTTC
clone size: .; V gene: TRBV10-2; J gene: TRBJ2-1; D gene: .; CDR3 protein: CASRLQSGEQFF; CDR3 DNA: TGCGCCAGCAGGTTACAATCGGGGGAACAGTTCTTC
clone size: many; V gene: TRBV14; J gene: TRBJ2-3; D gene: .; CDR3 protein: CASSQDSWESVGTDTQYF; CDR3 DNA: TGTGCCAGCAGCCAAGATTCGTGGGAGAGTGTTGGCACAGATACGCAGTATTTT
clone size: many; V gene: TRBV4-3; J gene: TRBJ2-7; D gene: .; CDR3 protein: CASSQNRDGYEQYF; CDR3 DNA: TGCGCCAGCAGCCAGAACAGAGACGGCTACGAGCAGTACTTC
clone size: .; V gene: TRBV4-3; J gene: TRBJ2-7; D gene: .; CDR3 protein: CASSQDRLGYSSYEQYF; CDR3 DNA: TGCGCCAGCAGCCAAGATCGGCTGGGGTATAGCTCCTACGAGCAGTACTTC
clone size: few; V gene: TRBV12-3/TRBV12-4; J gene: TRBJ2-2; D gene: .; CDR3 protein: CASSFGTATGELFF; CDR3 DNA: TGTGCCAGCAGTTTCGGGACTGCCACCGGGGAGCTGTTTTTT
clone size: .; V gene: TRBV11-2; J gene: TRBJ2-2; D gene: TRBD1; CDR3 protein: CASSSRDRNTGELFF; CDR3 DNA: TGTGCCAGCAGCTCCCGGGACAGGAACACCGGGGAGCTGTTTTTT
clone size: .; V gene: TRBV5-1; J gene: TRBJ2-5; D gene: .; CDR3 protein: CASSLLRGSQETQYF; CDR3 DNA: TGCGCCAGCAGCTTGTTACGGGGGAGCCAAGAGACCCAGTACTTC
clone size: .; V gene: TRBV20-1; J gene: TRBJ1-1; D gene: .; CDR3 protein: CSARDPGRAEAFF; CDR3 DNA: TGCAGTGCTAGAGATCCGGGGCGAGCTGAAGCTTTCTTT
clone size: .; V gene: TRBV5-5; J gene: TRBJ2-5; D gene: TRBD1; CDR3 protein: CASSPDRGGETQYF; CDR3 DNA: TGTGCCAGCAGCCCGGACAGGGGAGGGGAGACCCAGTACTTC
clone size: many; V gene: TRBV6-5; J gene: TRBJ2-7; D gene: .; CDR3 protein: CASSYSGDTYEQYF; CDR3 DNA: TGTGCCAGCAGTTACTCGGGGGATACCTACGAGCAGTACTTC
clone size: many; V gene: TRBV7-8; J gene: TRBJ2-7; D gene: .; CDR3 protein: CASTPDRSHSYEQYF; CDR3 DNA: TGTGCCAGCACCCCAGACAGGTCCCACTCCTACGAGCAGTACTTC
clone size: .; V gene: TRBV7-3; J gene: TRBJ2-7; D gene: .; CDR3 protein: CASSSVSGSEQYF; CDR3 DNA: TGTGCCAGCAGCTCTGTTTCGGGGTCTGAGCAGTACTTC
clone size: many; V gene: TRBV30; J gene: TRBJ2-1; D gene: TRBD2; CDR3 protein: CAWSGGYNEQFF; CDR3 DNA: TGTGCCTGGTCGGGAGGCTACAATGAGCAGTTCTTC
clone size: few; V gene: TRBV12-3/TRBV12-4; J gene: TRBJ2-5; D gene: TRBD2; CDR3 protein: CASSKLAGGWETQYF; CDR3 DNA: TGTGCCAGCAGTAAACTAGCGGGAGGGTGGGAGACCCAGTACTTC
clone size: .; V gene: TRBV20-1; J gene: TRBJ2-3; D gene: TRBD2; CDR3 protein: CSARSPSGGDTDTQYF; CDR3 DNA: TGCAGTGCTAGATCCCCTAGCGGGGGGGACACAGATACGCAGTATTTT
clone size: .; V gene: TRBV6-5; J gene: TRBJ2-5; D gene: TRBD1; CDR3 protein: CASSYSGQGRQETQYF; CDR3 DNA: TGTGCCAGCAGTTACTCCGGACAGGGACGGCAAGAGACCCAGTACTTC
clone size: many; V gene: TRBV15; J gene: TRBJ2-3; D gene: .; CDR3 protein: CATSPEEGGTTDTQYF; CDR3 DNA: TGTGCCACCAGCCCCGAGGAGGGAGGAACGACAGATACGCAGTATTTT
clone size: .; V gene: TRBV7-9; J gene: TRBJ2-7; D gene: TRBD1; CDR3 protein: CASSSGQGRVYEQYF; CDR3 DNA: TGTGCCAGCAGCTCAGGACAGGGAAGGGTCTACGAGCAGTACTTC